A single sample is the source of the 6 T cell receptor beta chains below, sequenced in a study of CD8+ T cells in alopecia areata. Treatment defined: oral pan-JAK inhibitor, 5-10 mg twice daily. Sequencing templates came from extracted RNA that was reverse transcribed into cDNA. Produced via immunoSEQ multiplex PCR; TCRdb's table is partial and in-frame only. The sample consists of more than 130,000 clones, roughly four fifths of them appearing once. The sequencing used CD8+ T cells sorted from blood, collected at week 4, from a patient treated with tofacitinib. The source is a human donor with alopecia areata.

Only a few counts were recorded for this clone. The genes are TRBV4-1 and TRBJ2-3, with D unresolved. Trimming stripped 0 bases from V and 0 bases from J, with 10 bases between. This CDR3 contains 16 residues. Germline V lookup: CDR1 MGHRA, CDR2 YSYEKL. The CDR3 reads CASSQDQSRSTDTQYF. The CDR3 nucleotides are TGCGCCAGCAGCCAAGATCAGTCGAGAAGCACAGATACGCAGTATTTT.

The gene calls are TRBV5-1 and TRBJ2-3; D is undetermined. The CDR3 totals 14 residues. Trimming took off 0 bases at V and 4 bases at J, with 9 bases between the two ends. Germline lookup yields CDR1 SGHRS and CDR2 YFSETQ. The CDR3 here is CASSLVPDPDTQYF. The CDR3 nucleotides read TGCGCCAGCAGCTTGGTACCGGACCCAGATACGCAGTATTTT.

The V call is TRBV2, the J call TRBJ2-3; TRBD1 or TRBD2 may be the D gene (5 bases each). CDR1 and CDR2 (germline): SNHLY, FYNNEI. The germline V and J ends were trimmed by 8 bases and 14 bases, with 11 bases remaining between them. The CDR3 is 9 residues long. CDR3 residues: CASHEGLYF. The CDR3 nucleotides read TGTGCCAGCCACGAGGGGCTGTATTTT.

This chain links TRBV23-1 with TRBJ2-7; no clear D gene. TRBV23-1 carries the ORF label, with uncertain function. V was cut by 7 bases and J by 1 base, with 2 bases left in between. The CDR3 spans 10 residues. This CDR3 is CASKSYEQYF. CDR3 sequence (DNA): TGCGCCAGCAAGTCCTACGAGCAGTACTTC.

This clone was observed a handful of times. CDR3 DNA sequence: TGCAGCGTTGAAGATCGCGACCACGGTAACTACGAGCAGTACTTC. Protein product: CSVEDRDHGNYEQYF. V gene TRBV29-1 combines with J gene TRBJ2-7; the D is unclear. Trimming pared 0 bases from V and 3 bases from J, leaving 15 bases between. Germline V gene lookup returns CDR1 SQVTM and CDR2 ANQGSEA. This CDR3 has 15 residues.

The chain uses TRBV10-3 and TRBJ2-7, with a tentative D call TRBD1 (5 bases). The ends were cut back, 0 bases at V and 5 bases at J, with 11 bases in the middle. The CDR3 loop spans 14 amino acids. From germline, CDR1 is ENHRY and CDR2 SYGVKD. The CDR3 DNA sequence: TGTGCCATCAGTGAGTCCGTTACAGGCAACGAGCAGTACTTC. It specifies CAISESVTGNEQYF.